This TCR beta chain was profiled in a study of tissue T cells after allogeneic stem cell transplantation. On the study more broadly: Tissue samples with histologically apparent lymphocytes on H&E review were prioritized for sequencing. General study results and limits: Within patients, tissue anatomy strongly shaped TCR repertoire composition. Limitations included a small, clinically heterogeneous cohort and limited sampling depth.

Losses at the gene ends were 7 bases for V and 6 bases for J; bases not matched to a gene: 8. The CDR3 spans 15 residues. CDR1 and CDR2 (germline): SQVTM, ANQGSEA. In this sample, this clone turned up a few times. Its target is unknown. Repertoires were generated with immunoSEQ multiplex PCR, while TCRdb's copy carries only in-frame clones and drops some. The sample holds roughly 600 clones; roughly 73% are singletons and the top ten take about 19%. Material: duodenal tissue, obtained at autopsy. J is TRBJ2-1 and V is TRBV29-1; TRBD2 aligns across 14 bases. This TCR came from a female patient aged 40-69 years with steroid-refractory graft-versus-host disease after an allogeneic stem cell transplant. Some T cells may be provided by the graft donor. CDR3 DNA sequence: TGCAGCGCGACTAGCGGGAGGGGGCCAACCAATGAGCAGTTCTTC. This encodes CSATSGRGPTNEQFF.